Below are 10 T cell receptor beta chains sequenced from a single sample in a study of technical replicates of blood from a handful of donors. Sequencing was performed with immunoSEQ multiplex PCR; in TCRdb, only in-frame clones are kept and a portion is missing. The repertoire holds 68,000 or so clones, with 95% to 98% as singletons. The sequenced sample was T cells isolated from PBMCs. These receptors were taken from a human donor in good health.

This chain uses TRBV4-3 with TRBJ1-3; weak D call: TRBD1 (5 bases). Germline assignment: CDR1 LGHNA and CDR2 YSLEER. The CDR3 length is 16 residues. The germline V and J ends were trimmed by 4 bases and 0 bases, with 13 bases remaining between them. CDR3: CASSPPGRASGNTIYF. The CDR3 DNA reads TGCGCCAGCAGCCCCCCCGGCAGGGCCTCTGGAAACACCATATATTTT.

The chain joins TRBV7-2 to TRBJ2-5; D ambiguous. V lost 2 bases, J lost 2 bases, and 6 bases lay in between. Germline V gives CDR1 SGHTA, CDR2 FQGNSA. This CDR3 is 13 amino acids long. Here the CDR3 DNA reads TGTGCCAGCAGCTTAAGTCAGCAAGAGACCCAGTACTTC. Residues: CASSLSQQETQYF.

The chain carries TRBV10-3 and TRBJ2-3; weak D call: TRBD2 (5 bases). This CDR3 region has 13 residues. Germline V gene data show CDR1 as ENHRY and CDR2 as SYGVKD. Trimming took off 7 bases at V and 1 base at J, with 9 bases between the two ends. CDR3: CAINSARTDTQYF. CDR3 nucleotides: TGTGCCATCAATAGCGCCCGCACAGATACGCAGTATTTT.

The rearrangement joins TRBV6-5 to TRBJ2-7; tentative D call: TRBD1 (5 bases). CDR3 length equals 12 residues. Per the germline V gene, CDR1 is MNHEY and CDR2 is SVGAGI. The V end lost 6 bases, the J end lost 4 bases, and 10 bases lay between the germline ends. CDR3 loop: CASSPTVYEQYF. DNA for the CDR3: TGTGCCAGCAGCCCGACAGTTTACGAGCAGTACTTC.

This chain uses TRBV14 with TRBJ2-1; 9 bases fit TRBD2. The CDR3 loop spans 16 amino acids. Germline lookup yields CDR1 SGHDN and CDR2 FVKESK. J was trimmed by 0 bases and V by 4 bases; bases with no gene match: 4. This CDR3 is CASSPFSGSSYNEQFF. CDR3 nucleotides: TGTGCCAGCAGCCCATTTAGCGGGAGCTCCTACAATGAGCAGTTCTTC.

The chain couples TRBV19 to TRBJ2-7; the D gene is possibly TRBD2 (6 bases). This CDR3 is built from 15 residues. Trimming left V 5 bases short and J 3 bases short, with 17 bases between. Per the germline V gene, CDR1 is LNHDA and CDR2 is SQIVND (reference sequence). CDR3 coding DNA: TGTGCCAGTAGTCGTCCCGGGGGAAAGAACTACGAGCAGTACTTC. It encodes CASSRPGGKNYEQYF.

The chain is built from TRBV19 and TRBJ2-7; 7 bases match TRBD2. This CDR3 contains 13 residues. V trimming: 4 bases; J trimming: 1 base; junction bases outside the gene matches: 1. CDR1 LNHDA and CDR2 SQIVND come from the germline V gene (reference sequence). In DNA, the CDR3 is TGTGCCAGTAGTAGCGGGAGATCCTACGAGCAGTACTTC. Translating it yields CASSSGRSYEQYF.

The rearrangement joins TRBV12-5 to TRBJ2-1, with D perhaps TRBD2 (5 bases). Germline V gene data show CDR1 as LGHNT and CDR2 as FRNRAP. The V and J ends lost 0 bases and 9 bases respectively, with 15 bases between them. This CDR3 contains 15 residues. The CDR3 protein is CASGLVVASLIEQFF. In DNA, the CDR3 is TGTGCTAGTGGTTTGGTAGTTGCTAGCTTAATTGAGCAGTTCTTC. The entire variable domain, with the rest obtained from reference TRBV12-5 and TRBJ2-1, is as follows: DARVTQTPRHKVTEMGQEVTMRCQPILGHNTVFWYRQTMMQGLELLAYFRNRAPLDDSGMPKDRFSAEMPDATLATLKIQPSEPRDSAVYFCASGLVVASLIEQFFGPGTRLTVL.

This clone occurred once. The chain has TRBV7-9 and TRBJ2-5; D not resolved. Germline V CDR1 and CDR2: SEHNR, FQNEAQ (reference sequence). V shed 5 bases and J shed 3 bases, with 13 bases lying between them. The CDR3 runs to 14 residues. CDR3 amino acids: CASSPNTPEETQYF. Here the CDR3 DNA reads TGTGCCAGCAGCCCCAACACACCCGAAGAGACCCAGTACTTC. The full variable domain, rest sourced from reference TRBV7-9 and TRBJ2-5, is DTGVSQNPRHKITKRGQNVTFRCDPISEHNRLYWYRQTLGQGPEFLTYFQNEAQLEKSRLLSDRFSAERPKGSFSTLEIQRTEQGDSAMYLCASSPNTPEETQYFGPGTRLLVL.

The chain combines TRBV5-1 with TRBJ1-1; no firm D call. Germline loops: CDR1 SGHRS, CDR2 YFSETQ. Trimming left V 2 bases short and J 4 bases short, with 12 bases between. The CDR3 is made up of 14 amino acids. In DNA, the CDR3 is TGCGCCAGCAGCTTTTGGGGAGAAGCCACTGAAGCTTTCTTT. Encoded protein: CASSFWGEATEAFF.